This TCR beta chain was retrieved from a study of long-term antiretroviral therapy in people with HIV. In the study overall: The 2015 immediate-ART recommendation came about a decade after the earliest samples.

They ran version v3.0 of the immunoSEQ assay at survey level. Repertoires were generated with immunoSEQ multiplex PCR, while TCRdb's copy carries only in-frame clones and drops some. The sample has about 39,000 clones; roughly nine tenths are singletons. At least two post-ART and at least one pre-ART PBMC sample were available for each donor. The receptor was isolated from a woman aged 45-65 years with HIV. The material was unsorted PBMCs, obtained 1.2 years after starting antiretroviral therapy.

The CDR3 region has the DNA TGTGCCAGCAGCCTCGAATGGTACAGCAATCAGCCCCAGCATTTT. Its translation: CASSLEWYSNQPQHF. V usage is TRBV6-1 and J usage is TRBJ1-5; no reliable D call. With 6 bases removed from V and 1 base from J, the gap between germline ends came to 13 bases. The germline V gene has CDR1 MNHNS and CDR2 SASEGT. The CDR3 contains 15 residues.